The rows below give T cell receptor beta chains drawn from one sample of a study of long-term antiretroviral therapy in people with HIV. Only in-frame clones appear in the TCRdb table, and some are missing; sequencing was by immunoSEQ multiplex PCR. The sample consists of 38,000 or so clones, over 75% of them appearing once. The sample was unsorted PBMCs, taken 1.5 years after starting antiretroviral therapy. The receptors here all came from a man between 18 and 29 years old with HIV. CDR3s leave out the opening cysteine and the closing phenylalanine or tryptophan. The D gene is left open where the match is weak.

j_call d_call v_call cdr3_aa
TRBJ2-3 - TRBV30 AWIGRRVFTDTQY
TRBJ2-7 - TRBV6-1 ASSDGEAYEQY
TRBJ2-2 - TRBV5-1 ASSLGLGSGELF
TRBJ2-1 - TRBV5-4 ASSSDREAYNEQF
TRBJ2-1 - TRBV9 ASSVGAGVRYNEQF
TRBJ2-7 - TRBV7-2 ASSLQGSSYEQY
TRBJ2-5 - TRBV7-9 ASSPDSSEETQY
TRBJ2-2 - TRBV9 ASSSSVGELF
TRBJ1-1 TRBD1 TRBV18 ASSLQGARAEAF
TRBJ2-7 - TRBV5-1 ASSSPTVYEQY
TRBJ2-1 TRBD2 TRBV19 ASTKGTSGSMDEQF
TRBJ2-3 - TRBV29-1 SVRWDTQY
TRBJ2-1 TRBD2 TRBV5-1 ASSLQAGGPREQF
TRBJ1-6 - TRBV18 ASSPGKATNSPLH
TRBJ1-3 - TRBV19 ASSFRPSGNTIY
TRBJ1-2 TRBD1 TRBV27 ASSYTGAPYDGYT
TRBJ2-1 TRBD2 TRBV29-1 SVASLGGLAGVVF
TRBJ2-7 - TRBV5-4 ASSLPPPGLPYEQY
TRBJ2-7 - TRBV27 ASSLGGGPYEQY
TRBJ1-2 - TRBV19 ASSRGTVNYGYT
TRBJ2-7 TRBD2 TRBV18 ASSRSGTSGNYEQY
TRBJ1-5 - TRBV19 ASSIGGGGAQPQH
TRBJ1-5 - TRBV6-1 ASSETRPNQPQH
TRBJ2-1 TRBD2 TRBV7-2 ASSLTSGIYEQF
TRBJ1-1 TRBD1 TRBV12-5 ASGLVGGTGAYTEAF
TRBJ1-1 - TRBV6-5 ASSYQPMNTEAF
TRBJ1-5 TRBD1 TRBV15 ATSRDKGQTGESNQPQH
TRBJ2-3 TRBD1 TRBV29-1 SLRGRLTDTQY
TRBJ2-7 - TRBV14 ASSPADVRYEQY
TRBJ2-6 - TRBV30 AWSAGHSPTSGANVLT
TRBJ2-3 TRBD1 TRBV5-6 ASSLDRGSSTDTQY
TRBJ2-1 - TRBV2 ASSAVTKYNEQF
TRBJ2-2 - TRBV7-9 ASSLVIRGLNTGELF
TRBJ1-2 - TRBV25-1 ASSESGGQHYGYT
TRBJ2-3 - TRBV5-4 ASSLDWGAGTDTQY
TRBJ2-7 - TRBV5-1 ASSLSWSAYEQY
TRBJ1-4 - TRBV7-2 ASSPRGHPNEKLF
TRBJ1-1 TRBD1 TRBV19 ASRDRDTEAF
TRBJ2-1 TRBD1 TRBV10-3 AISEETGTLRLFSYNEQF
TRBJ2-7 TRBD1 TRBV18 ASLGTGEHEQY